This is a list of T cell receptor beta chains from one sample in a study of identical twins. TCRdb ran MiXCR on the 5' RACE reads and lists one entry per CDR3 protein. The sample consists of roughly 1,500,000 distinct CDR3 sequences, under 35% of them appearing once. Sequencing used cord blood. The receptors here all came from a newborn girl in good health. The CDR3 runs from the conserved cysteine through the conserved F or W. The D gene is left open where the match is weak. Not all rows give a size; the values are once, few, many and, for expanded clones, a class.

j_call: TRBJ2-3; clone_size: .; d_call: .; v_call: TRBV29-1; cdr3_nt: TGCAGCGTCTTCGAGAGCCTTGGGCGGGGCACAGATACGCAGTATTTT; cdr3_aa: CSVFESLGRGTDTQYF
j_call: TRBJ2-1; clone_size: .; d_call: TRBD2; v_call: TRBV7-8; cdr3_nt: TGTGCCAGCAGCTTCAATAGCGGGGGGGAGTACAATGAGCAGTTCTTC; cdr3_aa: CASSFNSGGEYNEQFF
j_call: TRBJ2-7; clone_size: few; d_call: .; v_call: TRBV12-3/TRBV12-4; cdr3_nt: TGTGCCAGCAGACGGGGAAGGGCGAGCTCCTACGAGCAGTACTTC; cdr3_aa: CASRRGRASSYEQYF
j_call: TRBJ1-2; clone_size: .; d_call: TRBD1; v_call: TRBV6-1; cdr3_nt: TGTGCCAGCAGTCTTTGGGGACCGGGACAGGATCTCTATGGCTACACCTTC; cdr3_aa: CASSLWGPGQDLYGYTF
j_call: TRBJ1-5; clone_size: few; d_call: TRBD1; v_call: TRBV27; cdr3_nt: TGTGCCAGCAGTTGGGGGACAGATCAGCCCCAGCATTTT; cdr3_aa: CASSWGTDQPQHF
j_call: TRBJ2-7; clone_size: .; d_call: TRBD2; v_call: TRBV10-3; cdr3_nt: TGTGCCATCAGTGACCTAGCGGGAGGGCGGAATGAGCAGTACTTC; cdr3_aa: CAISDLAGGRNEQYF
j_call: TRBJ1-2; clone_size: once; d_call: TRBD1; v_call: TRBV20-1; cdr3_nt: TGCAGTGCTAGAAGGGACAGGGACTATGGCTACACCTTC; cdr3_aa: CSARRDRDYGYTF
j_call: TRBJ2-1; clone_size: .; d_call: .; v_call: TRBV3-1; cdr3_nt: TGTGCCAGCAGCCACGATACGTACAATGAGCAGTTCTTC; cdr3_aa: CASSHDTYNEQFF
j_call: TRBJ2-5; clone_size: .; d_call: TRBD2; v_call: TRBV5-1; cdr3_nt: TGCGCCAGCAGCGGGACTAGCGAAGAGACCCAGTACTTC; cdr3_aa: CASSGTSEETQYF
j_call: TRBJ1-2; clone_size: many; d_call: TRBD1; v_call: TRBV12-3/TRBV12-4; cdr3_nt: TGTGCCAGCAGTTCCCCACCAGGGACAGGGGGACAAGCTAACTATGGCTACACCTTC; cdr3_aa: CASSSPPGTGGQANYGYTF
j_call: TRBJ1-5; clone_size: .; d_call: .; v_call: TRBV6-1; cdr3_nt: TGTGCCAGCAGTGAATTGGGCAGGGTGAGGGAGCCCCAGCATTTT; cdr3_aa: CASSELGRVREPQHF
j_call: TRBJ2-7; clone_size: few; d_call: .; v_call: TRBV20-1; cdr3_nt: TGCAGTGCCGGGGGACTGAGTTCCTACGAGCAGTACTTC; cdr3_aa: CSAGGLSSYEQYF
j_call: TRBJ2-7; clone_size: .; d_call: TRBD2; v_call: TRBV6-2/TRBV6-3; cdr3_nt: TGTGCCAGCAGCGAGACTAGCGGGAGTCCCTACGAGCAGTACTTC; cdr3_aa: CASSETSGSPYEQYF
j_call: TRBJ1-1; clone_size: few; d_call: .; v_call: TRBV14; cdr3_nt: TGTGCCAGCAGCCAAGATTCCCCTGAAGCTTTCTTT; cdr3_aa: CASSQDSPEAFF
j_call: TRBJ2-3; clone_size: .; d_call: .; v_call: TRBV20-1; cdr3_nt: TGCAGTGCTTTGGGGGACAGCACAGATACGCAGTATTTT; cdr3_aa: CSALGDSTDTQYF
j_call: TRBJ1-6; clone_size: few; d_call: TRBD1; v_call: TRBV27; cdr3_nt: TGTGCCAGCAGAGTCGGGACAGGGGGCTTGAACTCACCCCTCCACTTT; cdr3_aa: CASRVGTGGLNSPLHF